The 11 T cell receptor beta chains below all came from one sample that was sequenced in a study of cytomegalovirus exposure and HLA in healthy donors. The PCR contained 60 Vbeta and 13 Jbeta primers. Data came from immunoSEQ multiplex PCR; TCRdb stores just in-frame clones and leaves some out. The table lists fewer than 200,000 clones, approximately 70% of them singletons. Sample: PBMCs. Source of these receptors: a woman between 18 and 29 years old in good health and CMV-seropositive.

This clone was seen a handful of times. This chain joins TRBV7-2 and TRBJ2-1; 9 nucleotides line up with TRBD2. CDR1 SGHTA and CDR2 FQGNSA come from the germline V gene. V dropped 4 bases and J dropped 9; count of bases not matched to a gene: 10. The CDR3 spans 15 residues. CDR3 in DNA: TGTGCCAGCAGCTCCGTAGCGGGGGAGTCGCGTGAGCAGTTCTTC. Protein sequence: CASSSVAGESREQFF.

The gene calls are TRBV10-1 and TRBJ2-7; D unclear. V was trimmed by 0 bases and J by 7 bases, leaving 7 bases between them. The CDR3 has 12 amino acids. CDR1 is WNHNN and CDR2 is SYGVQD in the germline V gene (reference sequence). The CDR3 DNA reads as TGCGCCAGCAGTGAGTCGCTGAGGGAGCAGTACTTC. It codes for CASSESLREQYF.

J is TRBJ2-5 and V is TRBV4-2, with D possibly being TRBD2 (6 bases). The CDR3 sequence is 15 residues long. With 0 bases removed from V and 5 bases from J, the gap between germline ends came to 13 bases. Germline V gene lookup returns CDR1 LGHNA and CDR2 YNFKEQ. CDR3 sequence reads: CASSQDRASVETQYF. The CDR3 coding sequence is TGTGCCAGCAGCCAAGATCGGGCTAGCGTCGAGACCCAGTACTTC.

The chain couples TRBV5-1 to TRBJ2-1; tentatively, D is TRBD2 (7 bases). The ends were cut back, 2 bases at V and 6 bases at J, with 12 bases in the middle. This CDR3 comprises 14 residues. Germline loops: CDR1 SGHRS, CDR2 YFSETQ. The CDR3 sequence is CASSFGGLGNEQFF. CDR3 bases: TGCGCCAGCAGCTTCGGGGGGCTGGGCAATGAGCAGTTCTTC.

The chain has TRBV9 and TRBJ2-1; a possible D gene is TRBD2 (5 bases). Deletions cut 7 bases from V and 9 bases from J, with 14 bases between. CDR1 is SGDLS, CDR2 YYNGEE, per germline. The CDR3 spans 12 residues. In DNA, the CDR3 is TGTGCCAGCGCCGCCGGGGTTGGTGAGCAGTTCTTC. It specifies CASAAGVGEQFF. Supplemented by reference TRBV9 and TRBJ2-1, the full variable domain reads DSGVTQTPKHLITATGQRVTLRCSPRSGDLSVYWYQQSLDQGLQFLIQYYNGEERAKGNILERFSAQQFPDLHSELNLSSLELGDSALYFCASAAGVGEQFFGPGTRLTVL.

This clone was seen just once. This sequence joins TRBV6-1 and TRBJ1-4; a possible D gene is TRBD1 (5 bases). V dropped 6 bases and J dropped 8 bases, with 19 bases sitting between them. Germline CDR1 and CDR2: MNHNS and SASEGT. This CDR3 comprises 15 residues. The CDR3 protein is CASRPGGRAEEKLFF. The CDR3 bases are TGTGCCAGCAGGCCCGGCGGCAGGGCTGAAGAAAAACTGTTTTTT.

The chain employs TRBV30 and TRBJ1-5; 8 positions match TRBD1. Germline CDR1 reads GTSNPN; CDR2 reads SVGIG (reference sequence). The CDR3 has 13 residues. J gave up 7 bases and V 5 bases, and 7 bases lay outside the gene matches. CDR3 region: CAWCSGGAQPQHF. In nucleotides, the CDR3 is TGTGCCTGGTGTTCAGGGGGCGCGCAGCCCCAGCATTTT. Full variable domain (outside the CDR3, taken from reference TRBV30 and TRBJ1-5): SQTIHQWPATLVQPVGSPLSLECTVEGTSNPNLYWYRQAAGRGLQLLFYSVGIGQISSEVPQNLSASRPQDRQFILSSKKLLLSDSGFYLCAWCSGGAQPQHFGDGTRLSIL.

As for this clone: Sequence at one end of the junction differs from germline and may be a read error. The chain employs TRBV7-9 and TRBJ2-7; D is uncertain. Germline V CDR1 and CDR2: SEHNR, FQNEAQ (reference sequence). The CDR3 is made up of 12 amino acids. DNA of the CDR3: TGTTCCAGCAGCTCGAGTTCCTACGAGCAGTACTTC. Its protein product is CSSSSSSYEQYF.

This chain joins TRBV7-6 and TRBJ2-7, with D possibly TRBD1 on 5 matching bases. The CDR3 is 14 amino acids. V was shortened by 2 bases and J by 7 bases, with 15 bases between the two germline ends. The germline gives CDR1 SGHVS, CDR2 FNYEAQ. CDR3 loop: CASSLRKGSGEQYF. CDR3 nucleotides: TGTGCCAGCAGCTTAAGGAAGGGATCAGGGGAGCAGTACTTC. Together with reference TRBV7-6 and TRBJ2-7, the CDR3 gives the full variable domain: GAGVSQSPRYKVTKRGQDVALRCDPISGHVSLYWYRQALGQGPEFLTYFNYEAQQDKSGLPNDRFSAERPEGSISTLTIQRTEQRDSAMYRCASSLRKGSGEQYFGPGTRLTVT.

In its sample, this clone was seen once. This chain joins TRBV18 and TRBJ1-2; 9 nucleotides line up with TRBD1. Germline lookup yields CDR1 KGHSH and CDR2 LQKENI. There are 14 residues in the CDR3. After removal of 6 bases from V and 2 bases from J, the junction contained 4 bases not matched to a gene. CDR3 region: CASSEQGANYGYTF. The DNA for the CDR3 is TGTGCCAGCTCCGAACAGGGGGCAAACTATGGCTACACCTTC.

This clone has only a few counts. The chain carries TRBV13 and TRBJ2-7; tentatively, D is TRBD1 (5 bases). Deletions cut 5 bases from V and 0 bases from J, with 20 bases between. Germline CDR1 and CDR2: PRHDT and FYEKMQ (reference sequence). The CDR3 is made up of 17 amino acids. The CDR3 region has the DNA TGTGCCAGCAGCCCTCAGAATAACAGGCCAACCTCCTACGAGCAGTACTTC. Translation: CASSPQNNRPTSYEQYF.